These 14 T cell receptor beta chains were sequenced from one sample in a study of spatial heterogeneity in lung cancer. Study results and caveats: In tumors, expanded intratumoral alpha and beta TCR counts tracked mutation counts.

Their antigens remain unidentified. TCRdb used MiXCR to reprocess the 5' RACE reads, holding one entry per CDR3 protein. Among 20,000 to 25,000 distinct CDR3 sequences listed, 8.8% were seen once. Time point meaning: sample taken at primary tumor resection. The specimen was lung tumor tissue, collected at surgery. Receptors originate from a male donor with early-stage non-small cell lung cancer.

This clonotype came up a few times. This chain joins TRBV6-2 or TRBV6-3 and TRBJ2-7; tentative D call: TRBD1 (6 bases). The CDR3 has 14 amino acids. Germline V lookup: CDR1 MNHEY, CDR2 SVGEGT. V dropped 5 bases and J dropped 2 bases, with 13 bases sitting between them. DNA of the CDR3: TGTGCCAGCAGTCCTACAGGGATGGCCTACGAGCAGTACTTC. Its translation: CASSPTGMAYEQYF.

This clonotype has ten or more counts. The chain is built from TRBV7-2 and TRBJ1-5, with D unclear. V lost 5 bases, J lost 7 bases, and 12 bases lay in between. This CDR3 contains 13 residues. Germline CDR1 and CDR2: SGHTA and FQGNSA. CDR3 bases: TGTGCCAGCAGCCAAGATTTGCGACAGCCCCAGCATTTT. It yields the protein CASSQDLRQPQHF.

Within the sample, this clonotype is medium-sized. CDR3 region: CASSPGPSVRAFF. The CDR3 DNA is TGCGCCAGCAGCCCGGGACCATCTGTACGGGCTTTCTTT. V gene TRBV5-1 combines with J gene TRBJ1-1; tentatively, D is TRBD1 (5 bases). CDR3 length: 13 amino acids. The ends were cut back, 4 bases at V and 11 bases at J, with 18 bases in the middle. Germline V lookup: CDR1 SGHRS, CDR2 YFSETQ.

Many counts were recorded for this clonotype. The V gene is TRBV5-1, the J gene TRBJ2-4, with D uncertain. V was shortened by 3 bases and J by 10 bases, with 8 bases between the two germline ends. This CDR3 has 11 amino acids. Looked up from germline, CDR1 is SGHRS and CDR2 is YFSETQ. The CDR3 region is CASSSETIQYF. In DNA form, the CDR3 reads TGCGCCAGCAGCTCAGAAACGATTCAGTACTTC.

V is TRBV6-2 or TRBV6-3 and J is TRBJ1-5; perhaps TRBD1 as D (5 bases). The CDR3 covers 19 residues. CDR1 MNHEY and CDR2 SVGEGT come from the germline V gene. Trimming pared 0 bases from V and 0 bases from J, leaving 18 bases between. Written as DNA, the CDR3 is TGTGCCAGCAGTTACTCATGGGGCACCATCCAGTATAGCAATCAGCCCCAGCATTTT. It codes for CASSYSWGTIQYSNQPQHF.

This clonotype occurred many times. In DNA, the CDR3 is TGCGCCAGCAGCCACCTAGGACTAGCCCGGGCCGGGGAGCTGTTTTTT. Translation gives CASSHLGLARAGELFF. The chain links TRBV4-3 to TRBJ2-2; TRBD2 matches at 8 bases. Losses at the gene ends were 3 bases for V and 6 bases for J; bases not matched to a gene: 9. Germline CDR1 is LGHNA and CDR2 is YSLEER. CDR3 length: 16 residues.

The table lists this clonotype with many counts. V and J are TRBV5-6 and TRBJ1-2, with D possibly TRBD1 on 5 matching bases. V was clipped by 3 bases and J by 11 bases, with 26 bases between them. The CDR3 contains 16 residues. Germline CDR1 is SGHDT and CDR2 is YYEEEE. The CDR3 bases are TGTGCCAGCAGCTCAAATCCCAGGGTTAAGTTGTTTCGATACACCTTC. It codes for CASSSNPRVKLFRYTF.

In its sample, this clonotype was seen many times. J is TRBJ2-6 and V is TRBV18, with 11 bases identical to TRBD2. The V and J ends lost 3 bases and 0 bases, in that order; junction bases with no gene match: 4. Germline V gene data show CDR1 as KGHSH and CDR2 as LQKENI. This CDR3 is 18 amino acids long. The CDR3 spells CASSPGLAVISGANVLTF. The CDR3 nucleotides are TGTGCCAGCTCACCGGGACTAGCGGTTATCTCTGGGGCCAACGTCCTGACTTTC.

This clonotype was counted many times. This sequence joins TRBV5-1 and TRBJ2-2; TRBD2 aligns across 9 bases. With V trimmed by 5 bases and J by 0 bases, 2 bases remained unmatched. The CDR3 is made up of 15 amino acids. From germline, CDR1 is SGHRS and CDR2 YFSETQ. The CDR3 sequence: CASRKREANTGELFF. CDR3 sequence (DNA): TGCGCCAGCAGAAAGCGGGAGGCGAACACCGGGGAGCTGTTTTTT.

Turning to this clonotype: This may stem from a read error, because a much larger clone lies one nucleotide away. V and J are TRBV5-1 and TRBJ2-3, with D unresolved. Germline CDR1 is SGHRS and CDR2 is YFSETQ. This CDR3 has 12 amino acids. The CDR3 loop reads CASGLATDTQYF. The CDR3, as DNA: TGCGCCAGCGGCTTGGCCACAGATACGCAGTATTTT.

This clonotype appeared many times. The chain links TRBV7-9 to TRBJ1-1, with TRBD1 as a possible D gene (5 bases). The CDR3 length is 15 residues. V dropped 6 bases and J dropped 3 bases, with 17 bases sitting between them. The germline V gene encodes CDR1 SEHNR and CDR2 FQNEAQ (reference sequence). The CDR3 loop reads CASSTMFREHTEAFF. The CDR3 coding sequence is TGTGCCAGCAGTACCATGTTCAGGGAGCACACTGAAGCTTTCTTT.

This clonotype came up many times. This chain connects TRBV7-2 to TRBJ2-6; D uncertain. Germline V gives CDR1 SGHTA, CDR2 FQGNSA. This CDR3 is 14 amino acids long. V gave up 4 bases and J gave up 1 base, with 5 bases separating them. CDR3 residues: CASSSGSGANVLTF. The CDR3 bases are TGTGCCAGCAGCTCCGGTTCTGGGGCCAACGTCCTGACTTTC. Drawing the rest from reference TRBV7-2 and TRBJ2-6, the complete variable domain is GAGVSQSPSNKVTEKGKDVELRCDPISGHTALYWYRQSLGQGLEFLIYFQGNSAPDKSGLPSDRFSAERTGGSVSTLTIQRTQQEDSAVYLCASSSGSGANVLTFGAGSRLTVL.

This clonotype was counted ten times or more. The V and J genes are TRBV5-1 and TRBJ2-5; D gene unclear. V lost 3 bases, J lost 1 base, and 10 bases lay in between. The CDR3 totals 14 residues. Per the germline V gene, CDR1 is SGHRS and CDR2 is YFSETQ. This CDR3 reads CASSYGRPQETQYF. DNA for the CDR3: TGCGCCAGCAGCTACGGACGGCCCCAAGAGACCCAGTACTTC.

The chain employs TRBV28 and TRBJ1-5; the D gene is possibly TRBD1 (6 bases). The ends were cut back, 5 bases at V and 0 bases at J, with 20 bases in the middle. This CDR3 is built from 18 residues. Germline V gene sequence: CDR1 MDHEN, CDR2 SYDVKM. The CDR3 DNA follows: TGTGCCAGCAGTCCAGACAGGTACCTGACACCTAGCAATCAGCCCCAGCATTTT. Amino acids: CASSPDRYLTPSNQPQHF. Variable domain in full (rest from reference TRBV28 and TRBJ1-5): DVKVTQSSRYLVKRTGEKVFLECVQDMDHENMFWYRQDPGLGLRLIYFSYDVKMKEKGDIPEGYSVSREKKERFSLILESASTNQTSMYLCASSPDRYLTPSNQPQHFGDGTRLSIL.